This T cell receptor (beta chain) was sequenced for a study of human T cells and chemical hapten exposure. Across the whole study: The sensitizer, 2% DPC, was used on around 2 cm by around 2 cm of upper inner arm skin.

The table lists this clonotype with many counts. Noted time point: pre-sensitization, week 0. This sample's treatment: therapeutic diphenylcyclopropenone sensitization with weekly scalp DPC. The CDR3 runs to 14 residues. With V trimmed by 6 bases and J by 6 bases, 6 bases remained unmatched. Looked up from germline, CDR1 is MNHNS and CDR2 is SASEGT. The library gave individual cDNA molecules unique molecular identifiers. Original processing notes: Samples had a median of around 94,000 TCRs, ranging about 20,000 to 690,600. Each CDR3 protein is one row after TCRdb ran MiXCR on the RACE reads. The V and J calls were not made by the authors but by TCRdb's processing. The sample yields fewer than 70,000 distinct CDR3 sequences, approximately 9.9% seen once.

Specimen: whole blood, collected in connection with sensitization to the hapten diphenylcyclopropenone (DPC). The sequence was obtained from a woman aged 45 to 65 with alopecia areata. Some clones in this sample may be carry-over from other donors' samples. The chain joins TRBV6-1 to TRBJ1-4, with TRBD1 identical over 8 bases. The CDR3, as DNA: TGTGCCAGCAGCTCCGGGACAGGTGATGAAAAACTGTTTTTT. Protein sequence: CASSSGTGDEKLFF.